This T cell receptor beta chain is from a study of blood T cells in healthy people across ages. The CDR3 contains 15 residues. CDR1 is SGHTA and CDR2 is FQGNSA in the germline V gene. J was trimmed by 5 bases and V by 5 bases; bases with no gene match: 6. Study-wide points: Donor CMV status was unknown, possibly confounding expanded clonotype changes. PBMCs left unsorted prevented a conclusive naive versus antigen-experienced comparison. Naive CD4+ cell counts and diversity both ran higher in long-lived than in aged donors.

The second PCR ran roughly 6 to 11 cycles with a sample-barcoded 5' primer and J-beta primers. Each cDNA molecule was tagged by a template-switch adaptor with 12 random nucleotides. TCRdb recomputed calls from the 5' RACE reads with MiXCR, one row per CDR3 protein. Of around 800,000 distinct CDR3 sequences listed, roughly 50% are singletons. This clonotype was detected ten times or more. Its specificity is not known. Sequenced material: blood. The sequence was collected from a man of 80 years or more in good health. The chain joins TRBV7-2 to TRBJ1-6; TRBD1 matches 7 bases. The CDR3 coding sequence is TGTGCCAGCAGCCTCTGGGGGACAGATAATTCACCCCTCCACTTT. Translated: CASSLWGTDNSPLHF.